This T cell receptor beta chain was documented in a study of identical twins. Findings and caveats of the study: There is a chance that invariant MAIT and iNKT cells partially muddied zero-insertion analyses.

Addition of a universal primer site occurred through template switching, and cDNA carried unique molecular identifiers. Each CDR3 protein gets one entry after TCRdb re-called the 5' RACE reads with MiXCR. Of 300,000 to 350,000 distinct CDR3 sequences in the sample, roughly an eighth were seen once. This clonotype was seen a handful of times. The antigen remains unidentified. The length of the CDR3 is 14 residues. Per the germline V gene, CDR1 is MNHNS and CDR2 is SASEGT. Trimming stripped 5 bases from V and 2 bases from J, with 11 bases between. All donors were healthy, and all were Caucasian. These sequences were also reported in another study, on yellow fever vaccine responses in identical twins.

The specimen was CD8+ T cells sorted from blood. The rearrangement uses TRBV6-1 and TRBJ2-3; D may be TRBD2 (5 bases). The TCR originated in a woman aged 18-30 years in good health. CDR3 DNA: TGTGCCAGCAGTAAACGGGATCCCACAGATACGCAGTATTTT. It yields the protein CASSKRDPTDTQYF.